The clone carrying this T cell receptor beta chain was seen only a few times. Its antigen remains unidentified. This specimen comes from a study of spatial heterogeneity in lung cancer. At the level of the study: Compared with alpha-chain sequences, beta-chain sequences were consistently detected in greater numbers. Study observations and caveats: Resection blood, more than follow-up blood, showed ubiquitous expanded tumor TCRs.

The time point is: sample taken at primary tumor resection. Whole RNA from tumor, nontumor lung or frozen PBMC was sequenced unsorted. A total of fewer than 80 untreated early-stage non-small cell lung cancer patients served as donors. Individual TCR cDNA molecules each bore their own unique molecular identifier. TCRdb reanalysed the 5' RACE reads using MiXCR and keeps one entry per CDR3 protein. The sample has roughly 79,000 distinct CDR3 sequences, 10% to 15% seen once. The source of this sequence is a male donor with early-stage non-small cell lung cancer. The specimen comprised PBMCs, sampled at surgery.

The CDR3 nucleotides read TGTGCCAGCAGCTTAGTAGTTTCCTACGAGCAGTACTTC. It codes for CASSLVVSYEQYF. The gene calls are TRBV7-2 and TRBJ2-7; D remains ambiguous. The CDR3 covers 13 residues. Trimming cost V 1 base and J 1 base, with 5 bases left between them. Germline V gene data show CDR1 as SGHTA and CDR2 as FQGNSA.